The text below deals with one T cell receptor beta chain. As yet, its antigen is unknown. The sample is drawn from a study of cytomegalovirus exposure and HLA in healthy donors. The CDR3 runs to 13 residues. Germline V gene data show CDR1 as LNHNV and CDR2 as YYDKDF (reference sequence). After removal of 6 bases from V and 1 base from J, the junction contained 3 bases not matched to a gene. Overall study results and limits: A cluster of highly shared sequence variants was likely a sequencing artifact. Productive rates of about 90% or about 30% were seen for most TCR beta V segments in an earlier analysis.

PCR was performed using 60 Vbeta and 13 Jbeta primers. Libraries were prepared by immunoSEQ multiplex PCR; TCRdb keeps only in-frame clonotypes and omits some of them. Among some 150,000 clones, roughly 87% were seen once, and the ten largest hold approximately 5.5%. The TCR comes from a man aged 25 to 40 in good health and CMV-seropositive. V and J are TRBV15 and TRBJ2-7; 7 positions match TRBD2. Material for sequencing was PBMCs. The CDR3 is CATRYGGSYEQYF. For the CDR3, the DNA is TGTGCCACCAGATACGGGGGGTCCTACGAGCAGTACTTC.